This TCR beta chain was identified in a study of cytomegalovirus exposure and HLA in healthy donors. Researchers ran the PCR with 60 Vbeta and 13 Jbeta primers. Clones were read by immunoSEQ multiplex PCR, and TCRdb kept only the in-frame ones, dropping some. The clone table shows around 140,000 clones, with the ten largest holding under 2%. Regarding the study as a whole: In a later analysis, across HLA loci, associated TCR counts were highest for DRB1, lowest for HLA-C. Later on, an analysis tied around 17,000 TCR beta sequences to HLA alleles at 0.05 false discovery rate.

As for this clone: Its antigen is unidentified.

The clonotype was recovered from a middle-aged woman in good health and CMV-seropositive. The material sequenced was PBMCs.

The CDR3 DNA is TGTGCCAGCAGCTTCCAAGGACTAGCGGGAGGGACGCCCTACGAGCAGTACTTC. Protein: CASSFQGLAGGTPYEQYF. The chain has TRBV7-6 and TRBJ2-7; TRBD2 matches at 15 bases. The CDR3 totals 18 residues. The germline CDR1 and CDR2 sequences are SGHVS and FNYEAQ. V was pared by 3 bases and J by 2 bases, with 8 bases of the junction left unmatched.